This T cell receptor (beta chain) derives from a study of T cells in Graves' hyperthyroidism and ophthalmopathy. The CDR3 regions of TCR beta were amplified from RNA transcripts. With the HTBI primer set, the TCR CDR3 went through a first round of RT-PCR. TCRdb recomputed calls from the multiplex PCR reads with MiXCR, one row per CDR3 protein. Of roughly 740,000 distinct CDR3 sequences detected, roughly 15% appear once; the ten largest clones hold over 7.5%. Clinical symptoms, serum thyroxine and TRAb, thyroid ultrasound and orbital computed tomography together formed the diagnostic basis. The J segment lost 5 bases and the V segment lost 5 bases, leaving 21 bases of the junction unmatched. The CDR3 has 20 amino acids. Germline CDR1 is MNHEY and CDR2 is SVGEGT.

The material sequenced was blood. The sequence came from a man aged 18 to 30 with Graves' hyperthyroidism. The rearrangement uses TRBV6-2 or TRBV6-3 and TRBJ2-3; TRBD2 matches at 11 bases. CDR3 nucleotides: TGTGCCAGCAGTACGAGACCCGGGACTAGCGGACCTAGGAGGGGAGATACGCAGTATTTT. This codes for CASSTRPGTSGPRRGDTQYF.